This is a list of T cell receptor beta chains from one sample in a study of blood T cell repertoires in COVID-19. The table came from immunoSEQ multiplex PCR; TCRdb's copy has only in-frame clones and leaves some out. The sample lists 200,000 to 250,000 clones, around 83% occurring once. Material: peripheral blood. The receptors were sampled from a woman over 75 with COVID-19, enrolled during active disease. Each CDR3 is given with its conserved first and last residue. D genes are given only for firm matches. Not all rows give a size; the values are once, few, many and, for expanded clones, a class.

CDR3 | DNA | J | D | V | size
CASSNRSGQGYLSEKLFF | TGTGCCAGCAGCAATCGATCGGGACAGGGGTATCTGAGTGAAAAACTGTTTTTT | TRBJ1-4 | TRBD1 | TRBV7-2 | NA
CASSTRLASYNEQFF | TGTGCCAGTAGTACCAGACTAGCCTCATACAATGAGCAGTTCTTC | TRBJ2-1 | TRBD2 | TRBV19 | NA
CASSDRGEGQPQHF | TGTGCCAGTTCCGACAGGGGAGAAGGTCAGCCCCAGCATTTT | TRBJ1-5 | TRBD1 | TRBV19 | once
CASSRQGDNEKLFF | TGTGCCAGCAGTCGACAGGGGGACAATGAAAAACTGTTTTTT | TRBJ1-4 | TRBD1 | TRBV28 | NA
CASSPTGTGGKSPLHF | TGTGCCAGCAGTCCTACCGGGACAGGGGGCAAATCACCCCTCCACTTT | TRBJ1-6 | TRBD1 | TRBV5-4 | NA
CASSYSNPPRGQPQHF | TGTGCCAGCAGTTACTCGAATCCTCCCCGGGGGCAGCCCCAGCATTTT | TRBJ1-5 | NA | TRBV6-5 | NA
CASSPGLAGGQNEQFF | TGTGCCAGCAGCCCCGGGCTAGCGGGAGGGCAAAATGAGCAGTTCTTC | TRBJ2-1 | TRBD2 | TRBV5-4 | NA
CASSYQREGGEQFF | TGTGCCAGCAGTTACCAGCGGGAGGGAGGTGAGCAGTTCTTC | TRBJ2-1 | TRBD2 | TRBV6-2/TRBV6-3 | few
CASSRERWGYTF | TGTGCCAGCAGCCGTGAACGGTGGGGCTACACCTTC | TRBJ1-2 | NA | TRBV7-9 | NA
CASSGYQGGRDGYTF | TGTGCCAGCTCAGGATATCAGGGAGGACGGGATGGCTACACCTTC | TRBJ1-2 | NA | TRBV18 | NA
CAWSSTLNTGELFF | TGTGCCTGGAGTTCGACACTGAACACCGGGGAGCTGTTTTTT | TRBJ2-2 | NA | TRBV30 | NA
CASSPWTGNTGELFF | TGTGCCAGCAGTCCCTGGACAGGGAACACCGGGGAGCTGTTTTTT | TRBJ2-2 | TRBD1 | TRBV6-2/TRBV6-3 | NA
CASSVTGGSIGELFF | TGTGCCAGCAGCGTGACAGGGGGCTCTATCGGGGAGCTGTTTTTT | TRBJ2-2 | TRBD1 | TRBV9 | NA
CAWSVSFSGNTIYF | TGTGCCTGGAGTGTAAGCTTCTCTGGAAACACCATATATTTT | TRBJ1-3 | NA | TRBV30 | NA
CAWSRTAYEQYF | TGTGCCTGGAGCCGGACAGCCTACGAGCAGTACTTC | TRBJ2-7 | NA | TRBV30 | NA
CASSEAQGRSTFF | TGTGCCAGCAGTGAAGCACAGGGTCGTTCGACTTTCTTT | TRBJ1-1 | NA | TRBV2 | NA
CASSPWFSDRDGLNSPLHF | TGTGCCAGCAGCCCCTGGTTTTCGGACAGGGATGGACTTAATTCACCCCTCCACTTT | TRBJ1-6 | TRBD1 | TRBV7-9 | few
CASSWGSGQVPGELFF | TGCGCCAGCAGCTGGGGATCGGGACAGGTGCCCGGGGAGCTGTTTTTT | TRBJ2-2 | TRBD1 | TRBV5-1 | NA
CASSLSRGRDTQYF | TGTGCCAGCAGCCTTAGTAGGGGAAGGGATACGCAGTATTTT | TRBJ2-3 | NA | TRBV11-2 | NA
CASSFEGVIKETQYF | TGTGCCAGCAGCTTTGAGGGGGTGATAAAAGAGACCCAGTACTTC | TRBJ2-5 | NA | TRBV7-9 | NA
CASSLGGQSNQPQHF | TGCGCCAGCAGCTTGGGGGGACAGAGCAATCAGCCCCAGCATTTT | TRBJ1-5 | TRBD1 | TRBV5-1 | NA
CAIRRESMNTEAFF | TGTGCCATCAGGAGGGAATCCATGAACACTGAAGCTTTCTTT | TRBJ1-1 | NA | TRBV10-3 | NA
CTSSQDPSGGSTDTQYF | TGCACCAGCAGCCAAGACCCTAGCGGGGGCTCCACAGATACGCAGTATTTT | TRBJ2-3 | NA | TRBV1 | NA
CASTLNRRNTEAFF | TGTGCCAGCACTCTCAACAGGCGTAACACTGAAGCTTTCTTT | TRBJ1-1 | NA | TRBV6-5 | NA
CASSWGGADNEQFF | TGTGCCAGCAGTTGGGGCGGGGCCGACAATGAGCAGTTCTTC | TRBJ2-1 | NA | TRBV27 | NA
CASSQGEGPQYF | TGTGCCAGCAGCCAAGGGGAGGGGCCGCAGTATTTT | TRBJ2-3 | TRBD2 | TRBV3-1/TRBV3-2 | NA
CSVSLRDRGSGANVLTF | TGCAGCGTTTCACTCCGGGACAGGGGATCTGGGGCCAACGTCCTGACTTTC | TRBJ2-6 | TRBD1 | TRBV29-1 | few
CASSFTGTGISQPQHF | TGTGCCAGCAGCTTTACCGGGACAGGGATAAGTCAGCCCCAGCATTTT | TRBJ1-5 | TRBD1 | TRBV2 | NA
CSASRGADGYTF | TGCAGTGCTAGTCGGGGGGCTGATGGCTACACCTTC | TRBJ1-2 | NA | TRBV20-1 | NA
CASSEEDEQFF | TGTGCCAGCAGCGAAGAGGATGAGCAGTTCTTC | TRBJ2-1 | NA | TRBV5-6 | NA
CASSPRDRNTDTQYF | TGTGCCAGCAGCCCGAGGGACAGGAACACAGATACGCAGTATTTT | TRBJ2-3 | TRBD1 | TRBV11-1 | NA
CASSPRQGTVEQFF | TGTGCCAGCTCACCACGGCAGGGAACGGTTGAGCAGTTCTTC | TRBJ2-1 | NA | TRBV18 | NA
CASSRTNEKLFF | TGTGCCAGCAGTCGGACTAATGAAAAACTGTTTTTT | TRBJ1-4 | NA | TRBV12-3/TRBV12-4 | once
CASSSPGLAGRTGELFF | TGTGCCAGCAGCTCCCCCGGACTAGCGGGACGCACCGGGGAGCTGTTTTTT | TRBJ2-2 | TRBD2 | TRBV7-9 | NA
CASSPPKASYEQYF | TGTGCCAGCAGCCCTCCCAAAGCCTCCTACGAGCAGTACTTC | TRBJ2-7 | NA | TRBV11-2 | NA
CASSSRDTPLDTQYF | TGTGCCAGCAGTTCCCGGGACACTCCCTTAGATACGCAGTATTTT | TRBJ2-3 | NA | TRBV27 | NA
CASSPPGKNTEAFF | TGTGCCAGCAGCCCCCCGGGAAAGAACACTGAAGCTTTCTTT | TRBJ1-1 | NA | TRBV7-2 | few
CASGYARTGLNYGYTF | TGTGCTAGTGGCTACGCTCGAACAGGGCTTAACTATGGCTACACCTTC | TRBJ1-2 | NA | TRBV12-5 | few
CASSVDGRGQQPQHF | TGTGCCAGCAGCGTAGACGGCAGGGGTCAGCAGCCCCAGCATTTT | TRBJ1-5 | NA | TRBV9 | few
CATLTSDAYEQYF | TGCGCCACCCTGACTAGCGATGCCTACGAGCAGTACTTC | TRBJ2-7 | TRBD2 | TRBV10-1 | NA
CASSLGYSSNTGELFF | TGCGCCAGCAGCTTGGGGTACAGCTCGAACACCGGGGAGCTGTTTTTT | TRBJ2-2 | NA | TRBV5-1 | NA
CASSSGSWGPTDTQYF | TGTGCCAGCAGTTCTGGTAGTTGGGGCCCCACAGATACGCAGTATTTT | TRBJ2-3 | NA | TRBV5-6 | NA
CASSQVAPHRYGYTF | TGTGCCAGCAGCCAAGTAGCGCCGCACAGATATGGCTACACCTTC | TRBJ1-2 | NA | TRBV3-1/TRBV3-2 | few
CATSRRGYSGNTIYF | TGTGCCACCAGCAGAAGGGGCTACTCTGGAAACACCATATATTTT | TRBJ1-3 | NA | TRBV15 | NA
CASSSGVDGYTF | TGTGCCAGCAGTTCAGGGGTAGATGGCTACACCTTC | TRBJ1-2 | NA | TRBV27 | NA
CASSQGGRRSDEQFF | TGTGCCAGCAGCCAAGGGGGTCGTAGGAGCGATGAGCAGTTCTTC | TRBJ2-1 | NA | TRBV7-3 | NA
CASSSSGGNTGELFF | TGCGCCAGCAGCTCTAGCGGGGGGAACACCGGGGAGCTGTTTTTT | TRBJ2-2 | TRBD2 | TRBV5-1 | NA
CATSDFGGATDTQYF | TGTGCCACCAGTGATTTCGGGGGAGCCACAGATACGCAGTATTTT | TRBJ2-3 | NA | TRBV24-1 | NA